This T cell receptor beta chain was identified in a study of regulatory T cells in long-lasting Graves disease. Time point defined: persistent/refractory GD, antithyroid drugs over 5 years with positive TRAb. Scientists built the TCR library using RNA that was extracted from PBMCs. TCR beta libraries were built with iRepertoire HTBI primers and Arm-PCR of CDR3 regions. Via MiXCR, TCRdb re-called the multiplex PCR reads, giving one row per CDR3 protein. This sample has 400,000 to 500,000 distinct CDR3 sequences; roughly 21% occur once, and the top ten carry about 13%. This clonotype has a handful of counts. This CDR3 is built from 14 residues. Germline V gene sequence: CDR1 LGHDT, CDR2 YNNKEL (reference sequence). Trimming took off 0 bases at V and 2 bases at J, with 8 bases between the two ends.

The source of this sequence is a female donor with Graves disease. This chain uses TRBV3-1 with TRBJ2-7; D gene unclear. The sample in question was peripheral blood mononuclear cells (PBMCs), obtained when the disease was refractory, from a patient treated with antithyroid drugs. CDR3: CASSQETTTYEQYF. CDR3 sequence (DNA): TGTGCCAGCAGCCAAGAGACCACAACCTACGAGCAGTACTTC.